The clone carrying this T cell receptor (beta chain) was observed at least ten times. Its antigen is still unknown. The sample comes from a study of CD8 T cells in ankylosing spondylitis. Notes on the study in general: Disease-linked clones reportedly concentrated significantly in matched ankylosing spondylitis synovial fluid. Roughly eight highly homologous variants made up a TCR beta motif that seemed to typify ankylosing spondylitis blood.

TCRdb re-called the 5' RACE reads through MiXCR, storing one row per CDR3 protein. Counted here are under 950,000 distinct CDR3 sequences, over 15% occurring once; the ten biggest clones make up about 20%. CDR3 size: 14 residues. Germline CDR1 DFQATT, CDR2 SNEGSKA (reference sequence). V gave up 3 bases and J gave up 5 bases; unmatched junction bases: 2. The source of this sequence is a male donor with ankylosing spondylitis. The gene calls are TRBV20-1 and TRBJ2-1, with 12 bases identical to TRBD2. The sequenced material came from blood, either unsorted or a sorted T cell fraction (not recorded which). CDR3 sequence reads: CSARGLAGHNEQFF. In nucleotides, the CDR3 is TGCAGTGCTAGGGGACTAGCGGGCCACAATGAGCAGTTCTTC.